Following are 23 T cell receptor beta chains from one sample sequenced in a study of T-cell reconstitution after alpha-beta-depleted transplantation in children. The authors prepared the TCRbeta library with unique molecular identifiers. Via MiXCR, TCRdb re-called the PCR reads, giving one row per CDR3 protein. The profile shows about 540,000 distinct CDR3 sequences, 15% to 20% of them singletons. Sequenced here: PBMCs from the stem cell graft donor, sampled from the stem cell graft. The receptors derive from a human donor who donated a stem cell graft to a child with acute lymphoblastic leukemia.

A few counts support this clonotype. The chain is built from TRBV5-4 and TRBJ2-1; 12 nucleotides match TRBD2. The ends lost 4 bases at V and 8 bases at J; junction bases unmatched: 4. The CDR3 totals 14 residues. Germline assignment: CDR1 SGHNT and CDR2 YYREEE (reference sequence). The CDR3 region is CASSRLAGVYEQFF. The CDR3 region has the DNA TGTGCCAGCAGCCGACTAGCGGGAGTATATGAGCAGTTCTTC.

This clonotype was seen only a few times. The V gene is TRBV20-1, the J gene TRBJ2-3; 9 nucleotides agree with TRBD2. The germline V gene encodes CDR1 DFQATT and CDR2 SNEGSKA (reference sequence). V lost 3 bases, J lost 1 base, and 11 bases stayed unmatched. CDR3 length: 17 amino acids. The CDR3 region has the DNA TGCAGTGCTAGTGGTCTAGCGGGGATCCTAGGCACAGATACGCAGTATTTT. Translation gives CSASGLAGILGTDTQYF.

This clonotype was observed a handful of times. The chain has TRBV15 and TRBJ2-3, with D hard to call. V was pared by 4 bases and J by 2 bases, with 10 bases between. The germline CDR1 and CDR2 sequences are LNHNV and YYDKDF (reference sequence). The CDR3 contains 14 residues. The CDR3 region is CATSMRRHTDTQYF. CDR3 nucleotide sequence: TGTGCCACCAGCATGCGGCGCCACACAGATACGCAGTATTTT. Full variable domain (missing parts from reference TRBV15 and TRBJ2-3): DAMVIQNPRYQVTQFGKPVTLSCSQTLNHNVMYWYQQKSSQAPKLLFHYYDKDFNNEADTPDNFQSRRPNTSFCFLDIRSPGLGDTAMYLCATSMRRHTDTQYFGPGTRLTVL.

The chain recombines TRBV5-1 with TRBJ1-2; a possible D gene is TRBD1 (5 bases). Germline CDR1 is SGHRS and CDR2 is YFSETQ. The CDR3 spans 15 residues. The V end was cut by 0 bases, the J end by 5 bases, with 14 bases between. The DNA for the CDR3 is TGCGCCAGCAGCTTGGGTACGGGGGGAAAATATGGCTACACCTTC. As protein: CASSLGTGGKYGYTF. Drawing the rest from reference TRBV5-1 and TRBJ1-2, the complete variable domain is KAGVTQTPRYLIKTRGQQVTLSCSPISGHRSVSWYQQTPGQGLQFLFEYFSETQRNKGNFPGRFSGRQFSNSRSEMNVSTLELGDSALYLCASSLGTGGKYGYTFGSGTRLTVV.

V usage is TRBV5-5 and J usage is TRBJ2-1; 7 nucleotides line up with TRBD1. The CDR3 spans 15 residues. J was trimmed by 4 bases and V by 7 bases; bases with no gene match: 11. In germline, CDR1 is SGHKS, CDR2 YYEKEE (reference sequence). The CDR3 reads CASQQVGTAYNEQFF. In DNA, the CDR3 is TGTGCCAGCCAACAAGTCGGGACAGCTTACAATGAGCAGTTCTTC.

The table lists this clonotype with a few counts. The CDR3 bases are TGTGCCACCAGCCCACGGACGTATGAGCAGTACTTC. Protein: CATSPRTYEQYF. The chain employs TRBV15 and TRBJ2-7; D is uncertain. Germline CDR1 LNHNV, CDR2 YYDKDF (reference sequence). The length of the CDR3 is 12 residues. V lost 5 bases, J lost 7 bases, and 12 bases lay in between.

The chain recombines TRBV3-1 with TRBJ2-5; tentative D call: TRBD1 (5 bases). Germline values: CDR1 LGHDT, CDR2 YNNKEL (reference sequence). This CDR3 is built from 13 residues. Trimming took off 6 bases at V and 1 base at J, with 9 bases between the two ends. The CDR3 here is CASRAGIQETQYF. Here the CDR3 DNA reads TGTGCCAGCAGGGCAGGGATCCAAGAGACCCAGTACTTC.

CDR3 nucleotides: TGTGCCAGCAGCCCCGTCAGTTTGGGACAGGGTCCTGCGGGTACTGAAGCTTTCTTT. It yields the protein CASSPVSLGQGPAGTEAFF. This chain links TRBV6-1 with TRBJ1-1; 9 positions match TRBD1. From germline, CDR1 is MNHNS and CDR2 SASEGT. The V gene end was trimmed by 6 bases and the J gene end by 5 bases; junction bases not matched to a gene: 22. The CDR3 consists of 19 residues.

This clonotype came up a few times. The V call is TRBV6-2 or TRBV6-3, the J call TRBJ1-5; possible D gene TRBD1, 6 bases. From germline, CDR1 is MNHEY and CDR2 SVGEGT. The CDR3 is made up of 14 amino acids. V was pared by 3 bases and J by 6 bases, with 12 bases between. CDR3 in DNA: TGTGCCAGCAGTTATGGGGGCGCAGGTCAGCCCCAGCATTTT. The encoded protein is CASSYGGAGQPQHF.

This clonotype appeared a few times. V is TRBV6-5 and J is TRBJ2-3; D is undetermined. CDR1 and CDR2 (germline): MNHEY, SVGAGI. V was shortened by 2 bases and J by 1 base, with 13 bases between the two germline ends. The CDR3 length is 16 residues. The CDR3 DNA follows: TGTGCCAGCAGTTACCCTACAGATGTGGGCACAGATACGCAGTATTTT. Residues: CASSYPTDVGTDTQYF.

Only a few counts were recorded for this clonotype. This chain's CDR3 is CASTTSLAGLPPDTQYF. Written as DNA, the CDR3 is TGCGCCAGCACGACCTCTTTAGCGGGTCTCCCCCCAGATACGCAGTATTTT. The V and J genes are TRBV5-1 and TRBJ2-3; TRBD2 agrees at 7 bases. This CDR3 has 17 residues. CDR1 and CDR2 (germline): SGHRS, YFSETQ. Trimming removed 6 bases from V and 4 bases from J; junction bases left unmatched: 17.

This sequence joins TRBV3-1 and TRBJ2-7, with D hard to call. Looked up from germline, CDR1 is LGHDT and CDR2 is YNNKEL (reference sequence). CDR3 length: 13 residues. The ends were cut back, 3 bases at V and 4 bases at J, with 10 bases in the middle. CDR3 nucleotides: TGTGCCAGCAGCCACGAACGGAAATACGAGCAGTACTTC. It codes for CASSHERKYEQYF.

This clonotype was observed a few times. The chain has TRBV7-3 and TRBJ2-3, with TRBD2 as a possible D gene (7 bases). The CDR3 is 16 amino acids. The germline gives CDR1 SGHTA, CDR2 FQGTGA. Trimming shortened V by 4 bases and J by 3 bases, and 17 bases separated the two germline ends. The CDR3 region has the DNA TGTGCCAGCAGCTCTTACCCTGGGAGGGGGACAGATACGCAGTATTTT. Its translation is CASSSYPGRGTDTQYF.

This chain uses TRBV20-1 with TRBJ1-6; D gene uncertain. Germline loops: CDR1 DFQATT, CDR2 SNEGSKA (reference sequence). The CDR3 has 16 residues. Trimming shortened V by 3 bases and J by 2 bases, and 14 bases separated the two germline ends. The chain's CDR3 is CSARAGGMAYNSPLHF. CDR3 sequence (DNA): TGCAGTGCTAGGGCAGGTGGGATGGCCTATAATTCACCCCTCCACTTT.

V usage is TRBV12-3 or TRBV12-4 and J usage is TRBJ2-5; TRBD1 agrees at 7 bases. The junction had 7 bases not matched to a gene; V was cut back by 5 bases and J by 7 bases. This CDR3 comprises 13 residues. CDR3 sequence (DNA): TGTGCCAGCAGTCCTTATACAGGGGCGACCCAGTACTTC. The encoded protein is CASSPYTGATQYF.

The V gene is TRBV20-1, the J gene TRBJ1-1; 10 nucleotides agree with TRBD1. Germline V CDR1 and CDR2: DFQATT, SNEGSKA (reference sequence). The J segment lost 3 bases and the V segment lost 6 bases, leaving 10 bases of the junction unmatched. This CDR3 has 15 amino acids. CDR3 sequence: CSAPRTGGGYTEAFF. CDR3 bases: TGCAGTGCCCCCAGGACAGGGGGAGGGTACACTGAAGCTTTCTTT.

This rearrangement joins TRBV7-6 to TRBJ2-3, with 9 bases aligning to TRBD1. The CDR3 is 15 residues long. The trim removed 5 bases at V and 5 bases at J, leaving 8 bases unmatched. Germline V gene lookup returns CDR1 SGHVS and CDR2 FNYEAQ. For the CDR3, the DNA is TGTGCCAGCAGCCTACGGACAGGGGAGAAAGATACGCAGTATTTT. It yields the protein CASSLRTGEKDTQYF.

V is TRBV15 and J is TRBJ1-2, with D unclear. Germline values: CDR1 LNHNV, CDR2 YYDKDF (reference sequence). CDR3 length: 16 residues. The V end lost 0 bases, the J end lost 4 bases, and 15 bases lay between the germline ends. CDR3 loop: CATSRDAGGGGYGYTF. Here the CDR3 DNA reads TGTGCCACCAGCAGAGATGCGGGAGGCGGCGGCTATGGCTACACCTTC.

Turning to this clonotype: Since the CDR3 does not end with the conserved phenylalanine or tryptophan, this likely comes from a read error. The genes are TRBV5-1 and TRBJ2-7; 9 positions match TRBD2. Germline CDR1 is SGHRS and CDR2 is YFSETQ. The length of the CDR3 is 16 residues. J was trimmed by 0 bases and V by 1 base; bases with no gene match: 5. The CDR3 reads CASSLSLAGFSYEQYL. Written as DNA, the CDR3 is TGCGCCAGCAGCTTGAGCCTAGCGGGATTCTCCTACGAGCAGTACTTG.

This chain links TRBV29-1 with TRBJ2-7, with a tentative D call TRBD1 (5 bases). Trimming removed 6 bases from V and 6 bases from J, with 15 bases in between. The CDR3 length is 12 residues. From germline, CDR1 is SQVTM and CDR2 ANQGSEA. CDR3 loop: CSVSQGTSEQYF. CDR3 bases: TGCAGCGTCTCTCAGGGTACCTCCGAGCAGTACTTC.

This clonotype was counted a few times. The chain recombines TRBV12-3 or TRBV12-4 with TRBJ2-1; weak D call: TRBD2 (6 bases). CDR3 length: 14 amino acids. Trimming removed 2 bases from V and 9 bases from J, with 14 bases in between. The CDR3 coding sequence is TGTGCCAGCAGTTTAAACGGGGGACTCAGTGAGCAGTTCTTC. Protein: CASSLNGGLSEQFF.

This clonotype was picked up a small number of times. The rearrangement uses TRBV7-2 and TRBJ1-2; 7 positions match TRBD1. CDR3 size: 15 residues. Germline CDR1 and CDR2: SGHTA and FQGNSA. With 3 bases clipped from V and 6 bases from J, the junction kept 10 bases outside the gene matches. The chain's CDR3 is CASSFTRGTAHGYTF. The DNA of the CDR3 is TGTGCCAGCAGCTTCACGAGGGGGACAGCCCATGGCTACACCTTC.

The V and J genes are TRBV10-2 and TRBJ1-2, with a weak D call TRBD1 (6 bases). The CDR3 runs to 14 residues. Between the trimmed V and J ends, which lost 2 bases and 2 bases, there was a span of 9 bases. Germline V lookup: CDR1 WSHSY, CDR2 SAAADI. The CDR3 protein is CASSETGQNYGYTF. CDR3 DNA: TGCGCCAGCAGTGAGACTGGACAGAACTATGGCTACACCTTC.